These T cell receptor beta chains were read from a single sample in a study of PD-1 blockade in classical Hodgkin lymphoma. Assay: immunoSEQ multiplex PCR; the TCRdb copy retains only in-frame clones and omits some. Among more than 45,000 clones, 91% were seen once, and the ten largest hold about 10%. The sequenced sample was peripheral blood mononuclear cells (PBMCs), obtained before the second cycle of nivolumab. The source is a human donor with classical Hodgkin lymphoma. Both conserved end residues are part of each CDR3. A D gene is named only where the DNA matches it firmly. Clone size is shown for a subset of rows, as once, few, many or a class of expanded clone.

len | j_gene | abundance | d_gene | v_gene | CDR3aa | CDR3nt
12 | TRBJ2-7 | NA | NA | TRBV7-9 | CASSDLTGEQYF | TGTGCCAGCAGCGACCTGACGGGCGAGCAGTACTTC
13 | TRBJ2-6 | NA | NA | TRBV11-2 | CAGGDSGANVLTF | TGTGCCGGAGGAGACTCTGGGGCCAACGTCCTGACTTTC
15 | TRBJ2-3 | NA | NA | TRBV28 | CASSIRDSVLDTQYF | TGTGCCAGCAGTATCCGGGACTCGGTTCTAGATACGCAGTATTTT
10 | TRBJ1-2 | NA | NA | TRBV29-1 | CSVDTYGYTF | TGCAGCGTAGATACCTATGGCTACACCTTC
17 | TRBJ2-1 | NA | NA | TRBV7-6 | CASSLETTGALYNEQFF | TGTGCCAGCAGCTTAGAGACAACCGGGGCTCTCTACAATGAGCAGTTCTTC
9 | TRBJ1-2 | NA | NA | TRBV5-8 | CASSWGHPF | TGTGCCAGCAGCTGGGGTCACCCCTTC
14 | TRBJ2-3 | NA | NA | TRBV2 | CASIVPWLADTQYF | TGTGCCAGCATAGTTCCGTGGCTGGCAGATACGCAGTATTTT
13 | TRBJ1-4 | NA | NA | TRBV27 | CASSRLGNEKLFF | TGTGCCAGCAGCCGCCTGGGTAATGAAAAACTGTTTTTT
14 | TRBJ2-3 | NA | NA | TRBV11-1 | CASAGQRATDTQYF | TGTGCCAGCGCGGGGCAGCGGGCCACAGATACGCAGTATTTT
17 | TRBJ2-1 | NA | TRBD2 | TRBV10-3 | CAISTLADQSAYNEQFF | TGTGCCATCAGCACTCTAGCGGACCAATCAGCTTACAATGAGCAGTTCTTC
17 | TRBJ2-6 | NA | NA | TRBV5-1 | CASSFRSRSFGANVLTF | TGCGCCAGCAGCTTTCGTAGTAGGTCTTTTGGGGCCAACGTCCTGACTTTC
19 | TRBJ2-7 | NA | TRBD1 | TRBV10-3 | CAISDPGQGSQKPPDEQYF | TGTGCCATCAGTGATCCGGGACAGGGGTCCCAAAAACCTCCAGACGAGCAGTACTTC
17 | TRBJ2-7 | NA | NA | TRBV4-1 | CTSSPSAVQAHGYEQYF | TGCACCAGCAGCCCAAGTGCCGTACAGGCTCACGGCTACGAGCAGTACTTC
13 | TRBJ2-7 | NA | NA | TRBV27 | CASSPQGSYEQYF | TGTGCCAGCAGTCCACAGGGTTCCTACGAGCAGTACTTC
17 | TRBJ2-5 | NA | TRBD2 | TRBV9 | CASSPTLAGGPRETQYF | TGTGCCAGCAGCCCTACCCTAGCGGGAGGGCCGAGGGAGACCCAGTACTTC
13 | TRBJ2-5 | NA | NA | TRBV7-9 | CASSPRGEETQYF | TGTGCCAGCAGCCCAAGGGGGGAAGAGACCCAGTACTTC
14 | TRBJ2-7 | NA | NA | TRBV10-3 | CAISESDKSYEQYF | TGTGCCATCAGTGAGTCGGACAAGTCCTACGAGCAGTACTTC
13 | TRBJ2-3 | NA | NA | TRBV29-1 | CSVDSRVADTQYF | TGCAGCGTGGACAGTAGGGTGGCGGATACGCAGTATTTT
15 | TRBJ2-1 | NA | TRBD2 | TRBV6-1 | CASSEGLAAYNEQFF | TGTGCCAGCAGTGAAGGACTAGCGGCCTACAATGAGCAGTTCTTC
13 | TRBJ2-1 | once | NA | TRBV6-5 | CASSTQGYNEQFF | TGTGCCAGCAGCACACAGGGCTACAATGAGCAGTTCTTC
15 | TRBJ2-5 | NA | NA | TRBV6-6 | CASSYPGKKQETQYF | TGTGCCAGCAGTTACCCGGGGAAAAAACAAGAGACCCAGTACTTC
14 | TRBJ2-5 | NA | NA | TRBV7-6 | CASNLGGTQETQYF | TGTGCCAGCAACCTAGGGGGGACCCAAGAGACCCAGTACTTC
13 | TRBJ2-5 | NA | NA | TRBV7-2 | CASRLGAQETQYF | TGTGCCAGCCGGCTAGGGGCTCAAGAGACCCAGTACTTC
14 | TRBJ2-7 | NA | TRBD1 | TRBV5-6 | CASSPGQSSYEQYF | TGTGCCAGCAGTCCGGGACAGAGCTCCTACGAGCAGTACTTC
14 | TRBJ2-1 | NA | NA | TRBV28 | CASSFIVDLNEQFF | TGTGCCAGCAGTTTTATTGTGGACCTCAATGAGCAGTTCTTC
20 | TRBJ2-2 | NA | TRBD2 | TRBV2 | CASVLTTLAGGYANTGELFF | TGTGCCAGCGTTTTGACGACACTAGCGGGGGGATACGCGAACACCGGGGAGCTGTTTTTT
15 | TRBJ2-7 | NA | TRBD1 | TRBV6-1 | CASSEQGTGGYEQYF | TGTGCCAGCAGTGAACAAGGGACAGGGGGCTACGAGCAGTACTTC
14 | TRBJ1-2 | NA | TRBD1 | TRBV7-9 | CASSLELGGASITF | TGTGCCAGCAGCTTAGAGTTAGGGGGCGCAAGTATAACCTTC
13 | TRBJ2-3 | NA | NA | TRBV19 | CASSMRGADTQYF | TGTGCCAGTAGTATGAGGGGGGCAGATACGCAGTATTTT
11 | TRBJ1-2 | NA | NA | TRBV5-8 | CASSPVRAKTF | TGTGCCAGCAGCCCTGTCCGAGCTAAGACCTTC
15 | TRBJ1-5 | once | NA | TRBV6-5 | CASSSQGYSNQPQHF | TGTGCCAGCAGTTCTCAGGGCTATAGCAATCAGCCCCAGCATTTT
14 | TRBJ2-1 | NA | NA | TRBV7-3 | CASSLVGGGYEQFF | TGTGCCAGCAGCTTAGTTGGCGGGGGCTATGAGCAGTTCTTC
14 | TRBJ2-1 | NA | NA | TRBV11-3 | CASSLAAQGNEQFF | TGTGCCAGCAGCTTAGCGGCGCAGGGCAATGAGCAGTTCTTC
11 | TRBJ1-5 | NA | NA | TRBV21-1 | CASSKNQPQHF | TGTGCCAGCAGCAAAAACCAGCCCCAGCATTTT
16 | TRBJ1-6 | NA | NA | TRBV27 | CASSLGGSSYNSPLHF | TGTGCCAGCAGTTTGGGGGGGAGCTCCTATAATTCACCCCTCCACTTT
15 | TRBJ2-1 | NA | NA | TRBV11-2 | CASSLAMSSYNEQFF | TGTGCCAGCAGCTTAGCTATGAGCTCCTACAATGAGCAGTTCTTC
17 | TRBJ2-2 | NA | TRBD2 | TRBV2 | CASRGLAVPDNTGELFF | TGTGCCAGCAGGGGACTAGCGGTCCCGGACAACACCGGGGAGCTGTTTTTT
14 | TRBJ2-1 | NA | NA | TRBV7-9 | CASSSRQGGNEQFF | TGTGCCAGCAGCTCCAGACAGGGAGGCAATGAGCAGTTCTTC
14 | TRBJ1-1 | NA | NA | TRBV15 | CATSRDRGGGEAFF | TGTGCCACCAGCAGAGATAGGGGTGGTGGTGAAGCTTTCTTT
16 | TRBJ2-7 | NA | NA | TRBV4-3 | CASSQELEDSSYEQYF | TGCGCCAGCAGCCAAGAATTGGAGGATTCCTCCTACGAGCAGTACTTC
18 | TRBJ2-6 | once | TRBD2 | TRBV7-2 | CASSLVVAGHSGANVLTF | TGTGCCAGCAGCTTAGTGGTAGCGGGTCACTCTGGGGCCAACGTCCTGACTTTC
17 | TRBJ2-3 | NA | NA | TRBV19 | CASDASEKFASTDTQYF | TGTGCCAGTGATGCATCTGAGAAGTTTGCCTCCACAGATACGCAGTATTTT
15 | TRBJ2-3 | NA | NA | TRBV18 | CASSPPSDLTDTQYF | TGTGCCAGCTCACCACCTTCGGACCTCACAGATACGCAGTATTTT
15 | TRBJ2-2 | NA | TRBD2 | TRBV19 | CASSDTSAYTGELFF | TGTGCCAGTAGTGACACTAGCGCCTACACCGGGGAGCTGTTTTTT
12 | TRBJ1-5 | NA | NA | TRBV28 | CAGGAGIQPQHF | TGTGCCGGGGGGGCGGGGATTCAGCCCCAGCATTTT
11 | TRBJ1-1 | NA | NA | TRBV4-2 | CASSQATEAFF | TGTGCCAGCAGCCAGGCTACTGAAGCTTTCTTT
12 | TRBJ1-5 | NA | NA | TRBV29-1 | CSVRGSNQPQHF | TGCAGCGTGAGGGGGAGCAATCAGCCCCAGCATTTT
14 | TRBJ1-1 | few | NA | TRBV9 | CASSPMQGNTEAFF | TGTGCCAGCAGCCCTATGCAGGGGAACACTGAAGCTTTCTTT
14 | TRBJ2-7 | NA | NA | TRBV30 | CAWRSFGASYEQYF | TGTGCCTGGAGATCGTTTGGGGCCTCCTACGAGCAGTACTTC
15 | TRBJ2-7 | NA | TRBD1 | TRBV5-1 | CASSPGQGQGNEQYF | TGCGCCAGCAGCCCGGGACAGGGACAGGGGAACGAGCAGTACTTC
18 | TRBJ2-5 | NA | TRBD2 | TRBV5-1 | CASSFLRLAGGEEETQYF | TGCGCCAGCAGCTTCTTAAGACTAGCGGGAGGGGAGGAAGAGACCCAGTACTTC